The clone carrying this T cell receptor (beta chain) was observed once. The repertoire was sequenced with immunoSEQ multiplex PCR; TCRdb's copy has only in-frame clones and lacks some. The sample shows about 13,000 clones, around four fifths of them seen only once. The CDR3 is made up of 11 amino acids. CDR1 and CDR2 (germline): ENHRY, SYGVKD. With 4 bases removed from V and 2 bases from J, the gap between germline ends came to 3 bases. The entry originates in a study of ipilimumab plus nivolumab after autologous stem cell transplantation. Sequences were derived from PBMCs, sampled in a trial of ipilimumab plus nivolumab as post-transplant consolidation. This chain uses TRBV10-3 with TRBJ2-7, with D uncertain. The receptor comes from a male donor with diffuse large B-cell lymphoma. CDR3 in amino acids: CAISATYEQYF. CDR3 in DNA: TGTGCCATCAGTGCTACCTACGAGCAGTACTTC.